This is a list of T cell receptor beta chains from one sample in a study of identifying expanded T cells in peripheral blood. TCRdb keeps only in-frame clones here, not all; method: immunoSEQ multiplex PCR. This table has some 78,000 clones, about 88% appearing once. Sequenced material: blood. All receptors derive from a person between 18 and 75 years old in good health. Both conserved end residues are trimmed from each CDR3. Some rows have no size entry. The others give once, few or many, or a class for an expanded clone.

J gene: TRBJ2-4
CDR3 length: 12
clone size: .
V gene: TRBV7-2
CDR3 protein: ASSPTEAKNIQY

J gene: TRBJ2-1
CDR3 length: 14
clone size: .
V gene: TRBV28
CDR3 protein: ACDGGGPGSTNEQF

J gene: TRBJ1-1
CDR3 length: 12
clone size: .
V gene: TRBV5-1
CDR3 protein: ASSWVGTGREAF

J gene: TRBJ1-2
CDR3 length: 13
clone size: .
V gene: TRBV6-1
CDR3 protein: ASSYRQGSPYGYT

J gene: TRBJ2-7
CDR3 length: 13
clone size: .
V gene: TRBV27
CDR3 protein: ASSLVSGAYSEQY

J gene: TRBJ2-3
CDR3 length: 12
clone size: .
V gene: TRBV5-1
CDR3 protein: ASSFGQGTDTQY

J gene: TRBJ2-1
CDR3 length: 10
clone size: .
V gene: TRBV27
CDR3 protein: ASSTLNSRQF

J gene: TRBJ2-3
CDR3 length: 12
clone size: .
V gene: TRBV28
CDR3 protein: AWGGTGGPDTQY

J gene: TRBJ1-6
CDR3 length: 13
clone size: .
V gene: TRBV4-3
CDR3 protein: ASRGSLDYNSPLH

J gene: TRBJ2-3
CDR3 length: 14
clone size: .
V gene: TRBV4-2
CDR3 protein: ASSWGLAGVTDTQY

J gene: TRBJ2-7
CDR3 length: 14
clone size: once
V gene: TRBV5-4
CDR3 protein: ASSSGGAGYQLEQY

J gene: TRBJ2-5
CDR3 length: 12
clone size: .
V gene: TRBV7-2
CDR3 protein: ASSLTGGQETQY

J gene: TRBJ2-7
CDR3 length: 14
clone size: .
V gene: TRBV7-2
CDR3 protein: ASSLGRADRGYEQY

J gene: TRBJ2-4
CDR3 length: 14
clone size: .
V gene: TRBV2
CDR3 protein: ASEGPPEGAKNIQY

J gene: TRBJ2-7
CDR3 length: 13
clone size: .
V gene: TRBV7-2
CDR3 protein: ASSRAGLRSYEQY

J gene: TRBJ2-1
CDR3 length: 14
clone size: once
V gene: TRBV7-2
CDR3 protein: ASSLGGGRSYNEQF

J gene: TRBJ2-7
CDR3 length: 12
clone size: .
V gene: TRBV10-1
CDR3 protein: ASSPGTTPGEQY

J gene: TRBJ2-1
CDR3 length: 13
clone size: .
V gene: TRBV28
CDR3 protein: ASSLSLLGPNEQF

J gene: TRBJ2-2
CDR3 length: 13
clone size: .
V gene: TRBV2
CDR3 protein: ASSGGLAAVGELF

J gene: TRBJ1-5
CDR3 length: 13
clone size: .
V gene: TRBV7-2
CDR3 protein: ASSLGAGLKTPQH

J gene: TRBJ2-1
CDR3 length: 10
clone size: .
V gene: TRBV30
CDR3 protein: AWTESYNEQF

J gene: TRBJ2-7
CDR3 length: 11
clone size: .
V gene: TRBV10-2
CDR3 protein: ASSRGVPYEQY

J gene: TRBJ2-3
CDR3 length: 15
clone size: .
V gene: TRBV18
CDR3 protein: ASSPPGEAAVTDTQY

J gene: TRBJ2-7
CDR3 length: 13
clone size: .
V gene: TRBV7-6
CDR3 protein: ASSARQGPIYEQY

J gene: TRBJ1-1
CDR3 length: 11
clone size: few
V gene: TRBV7-8
CDR3 protein: ASSLSWNTEAF

J gene: TRBJ2-7
CDR3 length: 9
clone size: .
V gene: TRBV20-1
CDR3 protein: SASTMGEQY

J gene: TRBJ2-1
CDR3 length: 14
clone size: .
V gene: TRBV12-5
CDR3 protein: ASGSEPGQGVHEQF